The text below deals with one T cell receptor beta chain. This entry is derived from a study of shared clonotypes between healthy human individuals. Trimming cost V 6 bases and J 5 bases, with 13 bases left between them. This CDR3 is built from 13 residues. The germline CDR1 and CDR2 sequences are MNHEY and SVGAGI. The deep-level immunoSEQ assay was used. The authors distributed each subset's genomic DNA evenly over several immunoSEQ plates. The repertoire was sequenced with immunoSEQ multiplex PCR; TCRdb's copy has only in-frame clones and lacks some. In the table there are roughly 530,000 clones, 90% to 97% of which are singletons.

The receptor's source is a woman under 40 in good health. Input material: naive CD4+ T cells sorted from blood. The sample's subset: CD45RA+ positively selected. V is TRBV6-5 and J is TRBJ2-5; TRBD2 might be the D (5 bases). CDR3 amino acids: CASSEAGGETQYF. CDR3 DNA sequence: TGTGCCAGCAGCGAAGCAGGCGGGGAGACCCAGTACTTC.